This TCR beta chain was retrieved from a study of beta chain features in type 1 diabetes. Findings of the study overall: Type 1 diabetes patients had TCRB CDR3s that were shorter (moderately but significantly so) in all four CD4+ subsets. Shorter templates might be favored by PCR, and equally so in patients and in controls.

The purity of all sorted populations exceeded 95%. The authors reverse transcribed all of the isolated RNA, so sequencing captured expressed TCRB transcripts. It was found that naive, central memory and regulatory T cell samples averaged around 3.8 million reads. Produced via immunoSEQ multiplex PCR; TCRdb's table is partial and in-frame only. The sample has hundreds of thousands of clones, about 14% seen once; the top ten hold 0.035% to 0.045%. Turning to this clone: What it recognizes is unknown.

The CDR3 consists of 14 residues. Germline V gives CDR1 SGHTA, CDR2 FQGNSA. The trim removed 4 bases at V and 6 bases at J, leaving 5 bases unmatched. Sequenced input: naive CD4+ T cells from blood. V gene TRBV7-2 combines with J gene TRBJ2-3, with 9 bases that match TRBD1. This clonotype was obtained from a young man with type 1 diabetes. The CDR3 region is CASSSRDRADTQYF. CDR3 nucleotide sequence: TGTGCCAGCAGCTCCCGGGACAGGGCCGATACGCAGTATTTT.